These 5 T cell receptor beta chains were sequenced from one sample in a study of identical twins. TCRdb used MiXCR to reprocess the 5' RACE reads, holding one entry per CDR3 protein. The sample includes 1.5 million to 2 million distinct CDR3 sequences, around 33% of them seen just once. Sequenced input: cord blood. The receptors come from a newborn girl in good health.

The rearrangement links TRBV20-1 to TRBJ1-2; TRBD1 matches 8 bases. The CDR3 is 14 residues long. Germline assignment: CDR1 DFQATT and CDR2 SNEGSKA (reference sequence). After removal of 3 bases from V and 0 bases from J, the junction contained 3 bases not matched to a gene. CDR3 sequence (DNA): TGCAGTGCTAGGCGGACAGGGCCTAACTATGGCTACACCTTC. This gives the protein CSARRTGPNYGYTF.

Only a few counts were recorded for this clonotype. The chain carries TRBV20-1 and TRBJ2-3, with D possibly TRBD1 on 6 matching bases. This CDR3 has 12 amino acids. V was clipped by 7 bases and J by 6 bases, with 14 bases between them. Germline V CDR1 and CDR2: DFQATT, SNEGSKA (reference sequence). In nucleotides, the CDR3 is TGCAGTGGCCACAGGGTCCCTGATACGCAGTATTTT. Translation: CSGHRVPDTQYF.

The rearrangement uses TRBV11-2 and TRBJ2-3, with D possibly TRBD2 on 6 matching bases. CDR1 and CDR2 from the germline V gene are SGHAT and FQNNGV. V lost 5 bases and J 4 bases, leaving 13 bases between the germline ends. The CDR3 extends over 14 amino acids. The CDR3 DNA reads as TGTGCCAGCAGCCTCTGGAGGGCCGCAGATACGCAGTATTTT. It codes for CASSLWRAADTQYF.

The chain joins TRBV5-6 to TRBJ1-1; TRBD1 is a possible D gene (5 bases). The ends were cut back, 4 bases at V and 7 bases at J, with 11 bases in the middle. The germline gives CDR1 SGHDT, CDR2 YYEEEE. CDR3 length: 12 residues. The CDR3, as DNA: TGTGCCAGCAGCCTACTGACAGATGAAGCTTTCTTT. The encoded protein is CASSLLTDEAFF.

This chain uses TRBV7-9 with TRBJ2-3; maybe TRBD2 (5 bases). V was trimmed by 1 base and J by 1 base, leaving 15 bases between them. The CDR3 is 17 residues long. Germline V gene data show CDR1 as SEHNR and CDR2 as FQNEAQ (reference sequence). In DNA, the CDR3 is TGTGCCAGCAGCTTAGAGAGGCTAGCTCGTGGCACAGATACGCAGTATTTT. Protein: CASSLERLARGTDTQYF.